Sequencing of this T cell receptor (beta chain) was carried out in a study of cytomegalovirus exposure and HLA in healthy donors. Study outcomes and limitations: In a later analysis, a genetic analysis reported fewer productive-TCR N-insertions in an Asian-associated ancestry cluster than the cohort average. Researchers had no immune exposure information except CMV serostatus available. The authors considered a cluster of highly shared sequence variants likely to be a sequencing artifact.

As to this clone: The antigen is undetermined.

Amplification used 60 Vbeta primers and 13 Jbeta primers. Assay used: immunoSEQ multiplex PCR; TCRdb lists only in-frame clones, some missing. The table shows over 150,000 clones, with approximately 71% occurring only once. This CDR3 is 16 amino acids long. Trimming took 2 bases from V and 8 from J; bases not matched to a gene: 14. CDR1 is SGDLS and CDR2 is YYNGEE in the germline V gene. Sequencing was carried out using PBMCs. This rearrangement joins TRBV9 to TRBJ1-2; 8 bases fit TRBD1. This TCR derives from a woman between 18 and 30 years old in good health and CMV-seropositive. CDR3 residues: CASSVLSGQVLNGYTF. DNA of the CDR3: TGTGCCAGCAGCGTCCTCTCGGGACAGGTCCTAAACGGCTACACCTTC.